A single TCR beta chain is shown here with its context. What it binds is unknown. This specimen comes from a study of CD8 T cells in Susac syndrome. Findings and caveats of the study: In its TCR sequencing and HLA analysis, the study acknowledged that the number of individuals was relatively small.

The V segment lost 3 bases and the J segment 4 bases; nucleotides outside the gene matches: 20. The CDR3 contains 18 residues. Germline-derived CDR1 and CDR2 are DFQATT and SNEGSKA (reference sequence). Sequencing of TCR beta was undertaken in CD8+ and CD4+ T cells derived from blood. Healthy donors acted as controls, with matching for age and sex. RNA was extracted with the RNeasy kit, and a quantity of 0.5 to 1 ug was reverse transcribed using random hexamers. TCRdb passed the immunoSEQ multiplex PCR reads through MiXCR, listing each CDR3 protein once. The table has over 80,000 distinct CDR3 sequences, over 80% seen once.

The sequence came from a human donor in good health. The sample comprised CD8+ T cells from PBMCs. V usage is TRBV20-1 and J usage is TRBJ2-7, with 8 bases fitting TRBD2. The CDR3 DNA follows: TGCAGTGCTAGCCCAAAAGAAGGTTTTACGGGGGGGCCGTACGAGCAGTACTTC. Its translation: CSASPKEGFTGGPYEQYF.